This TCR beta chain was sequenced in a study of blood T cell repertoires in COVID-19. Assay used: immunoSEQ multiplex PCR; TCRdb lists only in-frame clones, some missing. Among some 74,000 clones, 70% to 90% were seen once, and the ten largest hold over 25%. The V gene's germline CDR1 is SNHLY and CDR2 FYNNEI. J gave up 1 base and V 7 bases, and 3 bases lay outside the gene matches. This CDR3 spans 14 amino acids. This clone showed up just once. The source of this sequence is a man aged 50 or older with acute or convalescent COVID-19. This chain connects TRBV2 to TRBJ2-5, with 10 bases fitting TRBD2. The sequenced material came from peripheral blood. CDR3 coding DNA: TGTGCCAGCACCGAGCGGGGGGGCCAAGAGACCCAGTACTTC. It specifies CASTERGGQETQYF.